A single sample is the source of the 21 T cell receptor beta chains below, sequenced in a study of T cell responses to AZD1222 COVID-19 vaccine. Only in-frame clones appear in the TCRdb table, and some are missing; sequencing was by immunoSEQ multiplex PCR. This sample has 140,000 to 150,000 clones, with 91% found just once. This specimen consisted of peripheral blood, obtained on day 0 of AZD1222 vaccination. These receptors were collected from an adult in good health.

V is TRBV12-3 or TRBV12-4 and J is TRBJ1-2, with D perhaps TRBD1 (6 bases). The CDR3 contains 12 residues. Trimming took off 4 bases at V and 6 bases at J, with 9 bases between the two ends. The chain's CDR3 is CASSWAGDGYTF. The CDR3, as DNA: TGTGCCAGCAGTTGGGCAGGGGATGGCTACACCTTC.

The chain combines TRBV28 with TRBJ1-2; maybe TRBD1 (5 bases). This CDR3 is 14 amino acids long. The V gene's germline CDR1 is MDHEN and CDR2 SYDVKM. The V end lost 5 bases, the J end lost 11 bases, and 21 bases lay between the germline ends. DNA for the CDR3: TGTGCCAGCAGTCCCGCCGGGACGGCGGCCGAGTACACCTTC. Amino acid sequence: CASSPAGTAAEYTF.

The J gene is TRBJ1-2, the V gene TRBV5-1; weak D call: TRBD1 (5 bases). The V end was cut by 0 bases, the J end by 2 bases, with 14 bases between. There are 16 residues in the CDR3. Germline V gene data show CDR1 as SGHRS and CDR2 as YFSETQ. The chain's CDR3 is CASSLDQGLINYGYTF. CDR3 in DNA: TGCGCCAGCAGCTTGGATCAGGGCCTGATAAACTATGGCTACACCTTC.

The CDR3 sequence is CASSYRQGTEAFF. DNA for the CDR3: TGTGCCAGCAGTTACCGGCAGGGCACTGAAGCTTTCTTT. The chain links TRBV6-5 to TRBJ1-1; perhaps TRBD1 as D (5 bases). Per the germline V gene, CDR1 is MNHEY and CDR2 is SVGAGI. This CDR3 comprises 13 residues. Trimming cost V 2 bases and J 4 bases, with 8 bases left between them.

The V gene is TRBV9, the J gene TRBJ1-2, with 12 bases identical to TRBD1. The CDR3 loop spans 16 amino acids. The germline V gene encodes CDR1 SGDLS and CDR2 YYNGEE. The ends lost 0 bases at V and 8 bases at J; junction bases unmatched: 8. CDR3 coding DNA: TGTGCCAGCAGCGTAGACAGGGACAGGGGGCGCCGGGGCTACACCTTC. Protein product: CASSVDRDRGRRGYTF.

The chain employs TRBV29-1 and TRBJ2-1; perhaps D is TRBD1 or TRBD2 (5 bases each). The CDR3 extends over 15 amino acids. Between the trimmed V and J ends, which lost 8 bases and 3 bases, there was a span of 20 bases. CDR1 and CDR2 from the germline V gene are SQVTM and ANQGSEA. The CDR3 nucleotides are TGCAGCACTGCAGACCGGGACCCCGTCTACAATGAGCAGTTCTTC. Translating gives CSTADRDPVYNEQFF.

The chain carries TRBV6-5 and TRBJ2-2; maybe TRBD1 (5 bases). V was shortened by 4 bases and J by 1 base, with 7 bases between the two germline ends. CDR1 MNHEY and CDR2 SVGAGI come from the germline V gene. The CDR3 totals 14 residues. The CDR3 sequence is CASSLQVNTGELFF. As DNA, the CDR3 is TGTGCCAGCAGTTTACAGGTGAACACCGGGGAGCTGTTTTTT.

The J gene is TRBJ1-2, the V gene TRBV5-1; 9 nucleotides align to TRBD1. Looked up from germline, CDR1 is SGHRS and CDR2 is YFSETQ. The CDR3 totals 13 residues. Losses at the gene ends were 2 bases for V and 6 bases for J; bases not matched to a gene: 2. The CDR3 loop is CASSFRTGDGYTF. The CDR3 bases are TGCGCCAGCAGCTTCCGGACAGGGGATGGCTACACCTTC.

This clone was detected only once. The V and J genes are TRBV11-3 and TRBJ2-6; no clear D. The V gene's germline CDR1 is SGHNT and CDR2 YENEEA. The V and J ends lost 5 bases and 2 bases respectively, with 4 bases between them. The CDR3 covers 13 residues. This CDR3 reads CASSLPGANVLTF. CDR3 coding DNA: TGTGCCAGCAGCCTCCCTGGGGCCAACGTCCTGACTTTC.

The chain carries TRBV28 and TRBJ1-6; D is perhaps TRBD1 (6 bases). The V gene lost 0 bases and the J gene lost 8 bases, with 11 bases spanning the gap. CDR1 is MDHEN and CDR2 is SYDVKM in the germline V gene. The CDR3 has 15 amino acids. As DNA, the CDR3 is TGTGCCAGCAGTTTATGGCAGGGGAACGATTCACCCCTCCACTTT. Translating it yields CASSLWQGNDSPLHF. Full variable domain (missing parts from reference TRBV28 and TRBJ1-6): DVKVTQSSRYLVKRTGEKVFLECVQDMDHENMFWYRQDPGLGLRLIYFSYDVKMKEKGDIPEGYSVSREKKERFSLILESASTNQTSMYLCASSLWQGNDSPLHFGNGTRLTVT.

This clone was observed once. J is TRBJ1-1 and V is TRBV5-6; D is possibly TRBD1 (6 bases). The V end lost 2 bases, the J end lost 7 bases, and 12 bases lay between the germline ends. The CDR3 is 13 residues long. The germline V gene has CDR1 SGHDT and CDR2 YYEEEE. CDR3 coding DNA: TGTGCCAGCAGCTTATTCGGACAGCATGAAGCTTTCTTT. This translates into CASSLFGQHEAFF. Full variable domain (missing parts from reference TRBV5-6 and TRBJ1-1): DAGVTQSPTHLIKTRGQQVTLRCSPKSGHDTVSWYQQALGQGPQFIFQYYEEEERQRGNFPDRFSGHQFPNYSSELNVNALLLGDSALYLCASSLFGQHEAFFGQGTRLTVV.

The chain has TRBV2 and TRBJ1-5, with D perhaps matching TRBD1 (5 bases). Germline CDR1 reads SNHLY; CDR2 reads FYNNEI. V was pared by 5 bases and J by 1 base, with 12 bases between. This CDR3 has 15 residues. The CDR3, as DNA: TGTGCCAGCAGTTGGACGGGACCAAGCAATCAGCCCCAGCATTTT. This encodes CASSWTGPSNQPQHF.

The chain links TRBV3-1 (or the pseudogene TRBV3-2) to TRBJ1-1, with D perhaps TRBD1 (5 bases). Germline assignment: CDR1 LGHDT and CDR2 YNNKEL (reference sequence). The CDR3 consists of 14 residues. V dropped 8 bases and J dropped 4 bases, with 17 bases sitting between them. Here the CDR3 reads CASHWAGRGTEAFF. The CDR3 DNA reads as TGTGCCAGCCATTGGGCGGGGAGGGGCACTGAAGCTTTCTTT.

Only a few counts were recorded for this clone. The chain uses TRBV27 and TRBJ1-3; no clear D. The CDR3 length is 14 residues. Germline CDR1 reads MNHEY; CDR2 reads SMNVEV (reference sequence). V lost 5 bases, J lost 0 bases, and 8 bases lay in between. The CDR3 is CASSPGLSGNTIYF. The CDR3 DNA reads TGTGCCAGCAGTCCGGGTCTCTCTGGAAACACCATATATTTT.

This chain uses TRBV10-2 with TRBJ1-1; 8 positions agree with TRBD1. The CDR3 covers 14 residues. After removal of 6 bases from V and 0 bases from J, the junction contained 3 bases not matched to a gene. CDR1 and CDR2 (germline): WSHSY, SAAADI. The CDR3 region has the DNA TGCGCCAGCAGCGACAGGGGACTGAACACTGAAGCTTTCTTT. Translating it yields CASSDRGLNTEAFF.

The chain employs TRBV6-1 and TRBJ2-7, with 7 bases fitting TRBD2. The germline V gene encodes CDR1 MNHNS and CDR2 SASEGT. The V and J ends lost 1 base and 2 bases, in that order; junction bases with no gene match: 2. CDR3 length: 14 residues. CDR3 sequence reads: CASSEEGRAYEQYF. The CDR3 DNA follows: TGTGCCAGCAGTGAAGAAGGGAGGGCCTACGAGCAGTACTTC.

This chain connects TRBV5-1 to TRBJ2-1, with 12 bases fitting TRBD2. In germline, CDR1 is SGHRS, CDR2 YFSETQ. With V trimmed by 4 bases and J by 9 bases, 8 bases remained unmatched. This CDR3 comprises 15 residues. The CDR3 loop reads CASSPPSGRVTEQFF. The CDR3, as DNA: TGCGCCAGCAGCCCTCCTAGCGGGAGGGTGACTGAGCAGTTCTTC.

The J gene is TRBJ2-1, the V gene TRBV11-3; D possibly matches TRBD1 or TRBD2 (5 bases each). V was trimmed by 4 bases and J by 8 bases, leaving 27 bases between them. Germline lookup yields CDR1 SGHNT and CDR2 YENEEA. The CDR3 contains 18 residues. CDR3 amino acids: CASSSQLSRGRGWDEQFF. The CDR3 DNA sequence: TGTGCCAGCAGCTCGCAACTATCTAGGGGCCGCGGGTGGGATGAGCAGTTCTTC. Combining the CDR3 with reference TRBV11-3 and TRBJ2-1 gives the whole variable domain EAGVVQSPRYKIIEKKQPVAFWCNPISGHNTLYWYLQNLGQGPELLIRYENEEAVDDSQLPKDRFSAERLKGVDSTLKIQPAELGDSAVYLCASSSQLSRGRGWDEQFFGPGTRLTVL.

The count of this clone is one. The V gene is TRBV3-1 (or the pseudogene TRBV3-2), the J gene TRBJ2-3, with D possibly TRBD1 on 5 matching bases. Germline loops: CDR1 LGHDT, CDR2 YNNKEL (reference sequence). With 2 bases removed from V and 3 bases from J, the gap between germline ends came to 12 bases. This CDR3 has 15 amino acids. CDR3 loop: CASSQQGRVTDTQYF. The CDR3 coding sequence is TGTGCCAGCAGCCAACAGGGTAGAGTAACAGATACGCAGTATTTT.

There are a few counts of this clone. V is TRBV5-6 and J is TRBJ1-2; 8 bases align to TRBD1. Germline V CDR1 and CDR2: SGHDT, YYEEEE. The J segment lost 3 bases and the V segment lost 3 bases, leaving 7 bases of the junction unmatched. CDR3 size: 15 residues. The CDR3 here is CASSSWTGSYYGYTF. The CDR3 DNA is TGTGCCAGCAGCTCATGGACAGGGTCTTACTATGGCTACACCTTC.

Worth noting for this clone: Other nucleotide sequences from this sample produce the same CDR3. The chain employs TRBV18 and TRBJ2-7; no definite D call. Trimming cost V 1 base and J 5 bases, with 3 bases left between them. The CDR3 consists of 11 residues. CDR1 is KGHSH, CDR2 LQKENI, per germline. The CDR3 loop is CASSPRDEQYF. CDR3 nucleotide sequence: TGTGCCAGCTCACCACGAGACGAGCAGTACTTC.